The 31 T cell receptor beta chains below all came from one sample that was sequenced in a study of blood T cell repertoires in COVID-19. Clones were sequenced by immunoSEQ multiplex PCR, and TCRdb holds only the in-frame ones, with some missing. The data contain approximately 68,000 clones, roughly 81% of them seen just once; the ten biggest clones take up less than 10%. The sequenced sample was peripheral blood. The receptors here all came from a human donor in a cohort sampled during active COVID-19.

The rearrangement joins TRBV7-9 to TRBJ1-5, with a possible D match to TRBD1 (6 bases). The CDR3 covers 15 residues. CDR1 and CDR2 from the germline V gene are SEHNR and FQNEAQ (reference sequence). Trimming pared 5 bases from V and 0 bases from J, leaving 11 bases between. CDR3 DNA sequence: TGTGCCAGCAGCACGACAGGTTATAGCAATCAGCCCCAGCATTTT. It specifies CASSTTGYSNQPQHF. Drawing the rest from reference TRBV7-9 and TRBJ1-5, the complete variable domain is DTGVSQNPRHKITKRGQNVTFRCDPISEHNRLYWYRQTLGQGPEFLTYFQNEAQLEKSRLLSDRFSAERPKGSFSTLEIQRTEQGDSAMYLCASSTTGYSNQPQHFGDGTRLSIL.

The V gene is TRBV30, the J gene TRBJ1-4; D is uncertain. Germline assignment: CDR1 GTSNPN and CDR2 SVGIG (reference sequence). V was shortened by 4 bases and J by 6 bases, with 15 bases between the two germline ends. This CDR3 has 14 residues. In DNA form, the CDR3 reads TGTGCCTGGACTAGCGGCCTGAGGGATGAAAAACTGTTTTTT. This sequence encodes CAWTSGLRDEKLFF.

The rearrangement uses TRBV6-6 and TRBJ2-3, with 10 bases aligning to TRBD2. This CDR3 comprises 15 residues. Germline V gene lookup returns CDR1 MNHNY and CDR2 SVGAGI (reference sequence). The V gene end was trimmed by 5 bases and the J gene end by 4 bases; junction bases not matched to a gene: 6. The CDR3 DNA is TGTGCCAGCAGTGCACTAGCGGGACGCGCAGATACGCAGTATTTT. As protein: CASSALAGRADTQYF.

This clone was observed a few times. The V gene is TRBV28, the J gene TRBJ1-2; D gene ambiguous. The V end lost 3 bases, the J end lost 5 bases, and 7 bases lay between the germline ends. CDR1 and CDR2 from the germline V gene are MDHEN and SYDVKM. The CDR3 covers 12 residues. In DNA form, the CDR3 reads TGTGCCAGCAGTTTCAGAGGGTATGGCTACACCTTC. It is translated as CASSFRGYGYTF.

The chain recombines TRBV5-4 with TRBJ2-7, with TRBD1 matching 11 bases. The CDR3 spans 14 residues. V dropped 3 bases and J dropped 7; count of bases not matched to a gene: 6. From germline, CDR1 is SGHNT and CDR2 YYREEE (reference sequence). The CDR3 DNA follows: TGTGCCAGCAGCTGGGGGACAGGGGGTCAAGAGCAGTACTTC. As protein: CASSWGTGGQEQYF.

The chain combines TRBV18 with TRBJ1-1; 9 nucleotides align to TRBD1. The CDR3 runs to 16 residues. Trimming cost V 3 bases and J 1 base; bases outside gene matches: 6. Per germline, CDR1 KGHSH and CDR2 LQKENI. CDR3 loop: CASSPPTGGRNTEAFF. The CDR3 nucleotides are TGTGCCAGCTCACCTCCGACAGGGGGTAGGAACACTGAAGCTTTCTTT. The full variable domain, in which reference TRBV18 and TRBJ1-1 provide the parts outside the CDR3, is NAGVMQNPRHLVRRRGQEARLRCSPMKGHSHVYWYRQLPEEGLKFMVYLQKENIIDESGMPKERFSAEFPKEGPSILRIQQVVRGDSAAYFCASSPPTGGRNTEAFFGQGTRLTVV.

This clone was observed a few times. This chain connects TRBV9 to TRBJ2-2; 9 nucleotides line up with TRBD1. J lost 6 bases, V lost 6 bases, and 9 bases had no gene match. Germline CDR1 is SGDLS and CDR2 is YYNGEE. The CDR3 extends over 15 amino acids. CDR3 nucleotide sequence: TGTGCCAGCACCCACGGACAGGGGCCCCCCGGGGAGCTGTTTTTT. Translating it yields CASTHGQGPPGELFF.

The count of this clone is one. The V gene is TRBV6-6, the J gene TRBJ2-2; 16 bases line up with TRBD2. V shed 5 bases, J shed 5 bases, and the junction held 2 bases outside the gene matches. The CDR3 contains 16 residues. Germline V CDR1 and CDR2: MNHNY, SVGAGI (reference sequence). The CDR3 DNA is TGTGCCAGCAGTCCGGGACTAGCGGGAGGGACCGGGGAGCTGTTTTTT. Translation gives CASSPGLAGGTGELFF.

The V call is TRBV15, the J call TRBJ2-7; D gene uncertain. The V end was cut by 3 bases, the J end by 7 bases, with 19 bases between. Germline CDR1 reads LNHNV; CDR2 reads YYDKDF (reference sequence). This CDR3 is 15 amino acids long. DNA for the CDR3: TGTGCCACCAGCAGCCCGAACCCCGGAGCTCCGGAGCAGTACTTC. Amino acid sequence: CATSSPNPGAPEQYF.

This clone was observed once. The genes are TRBV4-1 and TRBJ2-5, with 9 bases identical to TRBD2. Germline lookup yields CDR1 MGHRA and CDR2 YSYEKL. Trimming at V came to 4 bases and at J to 1 base, leaving 7 bases not matched to a gene. This CDR3 spans 16 amino acids. CDR3 sequence: CASSRSPSGVQETQYF. The DNA of the CDR3 is TGCGCCAGCAGCCGCTCCCCTAGCGGGGTCCAAGAGACCCAGTACTTC.

This chain joins TRBV21-1 and TRBJ2-5; the tabulated D call, TRBD2, remains unverified against the DNA. TRBV21-1 is assigned pseudogene status. The CDR3 extends over 11 amino acids. CDR3 in DNA: TGTGCCAGCAGCAAAACGGGTAGGACTTACTTC. Translated: CASSKTGRTYF.

The rearrangement links TRBV6-5 to TRBJ1-4; 8 nucleotides align to TRBD1. V shed 6 bases and J 7 bases; nucleotides not matched to a gene: 4. Germline values: CDR1 MNHEY, CDR2 SVGAGI. The CDR3 contains 13 residues. The CDR3 spells CASSTGGTEKLFF. CDR3 DNA: TGTGCCAGCAGCACAGGGGGGACTGAAAAACTGTTTTTT.

The chain has TRBV28 and TRBJ1-2, with 7 bases identical to TRBD1. CDR1 is MDHEN and CDR2 is SYDVKM in the germline V gene. After removal of 4 bases from V and 8 bases from J, the junction contained 7 bases not matched to a gene. The CDR3 is 13 residues long. The DNA of the CDR3 is TGTGCCAGCAGTTACGACAGGGTGGGGGGCTACACCTTC. The encoded protein is CASSYDRVGGYTF.

The chain recombines TRBV7-3 with TRBJ1-1; D gene uncertain. Deletions cut 2 bases from V and 4 bases from J, with 11 bases between. Germline V gene lookup returns CDR1 SGHTA and CDR2 FQGTGA. CDR3 size: 14 residues. CDR3 sequence reads: CASSLYSGSTEAFF. CDR3 DNA: TGTGCCAGCAGCTTATATTCCGGGAGCACTGAAGCTTTCTTT.

This chain uses TRBV19 with TRBJ1-2; 11 bases line up with TRBD1. The junction had 8 bases not matched to a gene; V was cut back by 5 bases and J by 6 bases. The CDR3 is 15 residues long. CDR1 is LNHDA and CDR2 is SQIVND in the germline V gene (reference sequence). The CDR3 region is CASSPGQGAWDGYTF. DNA for the CDR3: TGTGCCAGTAGTCCAGGACAGGGGGCATGGGATGGCTACACCTTC.

The chain uses TRBV6-6 and TRBJ2-5; maybe TRBD2 (6 bases). The CDR3 runs to 15 residues. Germline V gene data show CDR1 as MNHNY and CDR2 as SVGAGI (reference sequence). With 6 bases removed from V and 5 bases from J, the gap between germline ends came to 19 bases. CDR3 in amino acids: CASRRRLGGSETQYF. Here the CDR3 DNA reads TGTGCCAGCAGACGACGACTGGGAGGTTCGGAGACCCAGTACTTC.

The CDR3, as DNA: TGTGCCAGCAGCCAGAGGACTAGCGGGATCTATGAGCAGTACTTC. Translating it yields CASSQRTSGIYEQYF. The rearrangement links TRBV14 to TRBJ2-7, with 12 bases that match TRBD2. The germline V gene has CDR1 SGHDN and CDR2 FVKESK. V trimming: 3 bases; J trimming: 7 bases; junction bases outside the gene matches: 7. This CDR3 contains 15 residues.

The chain is built from TRBV27 and TRBJ1-1; TRBD1 aligns across 7 bases. The germline V gene has CDR1 MNHEY and CDR2 SMNVEV (reference sequence). Trimming took 6 bases from V and 4 from J; bases not matched to a gene: 5. There are 13 residues in the CDR3. The CDR3 loop reads CASRYAGGTEAFF. DNA of the CDR3: TGTGCCAGCAGATACGCAGGGGGCACTGAAGCTTTCTTT.

V is TRBV12-3 or TRBV12-4 and J is TRBJ1-2; D perhaps matches TRBD1 (6 bases). CDR3 length equals 13 residues. V lost 4 bases and J 8 bases, leaving 14 bases between the germline ends. The CDR3 is CASSSRGGRGYTF. The CDR3, as DNA: TGTGCCAGCAGTTCCCGGGGGGGGCGCGGCTACACCTTC.

V and J are TRBV5-1 and TRBJ2-2; D remains unclear. V dropped 3 bases and J dropped 3 bases, with 6 bases sitting between them. The CDR3 runs to 13 residues. CDR1 and CDR2 (germline): SGHRS, YFSETQ. The CDR3 DNA follows: TGCGCCAGCAGCTCGAGTGACACCGGGGAGCTGTTTTTT. As protein: CASSSSDTGELFF.

The sample holds a few counts of this clone. This chain connects TRBV7-9 to TRBJ2-3; D gene ambiguous. This CDR3 contains 13 residues. CDR1 is SEHNR and CDR2 is FQNEAQ in the germline V gene (reference sequence). The germline V and J ends were trimmed by 1 base and 7 bases, with 9 bases remaining between them. DNA for the CDR3: TGTGCCAGCAGCTTAGTCGACTTGTATACGCAGTATTTT. As protein: CASSLVDLYTQYF.

This sequence joins TRBV5-6 and TRBJ1-1, with TRBD1 matching 7 bases. The CDR3 is 14 residues long. V shed 4 bases, J shed 1 base, and the junction held 4 bases outside the gene matches. The germline gives CDR1 SGHDT, CDR2 YYEEEE. CDR3 residues: CASSIWDRNTEAFF. The CDR3 DNA sequence: TGTGCCAGCAGCATTTGGGACAGGAACACTGAAGCTTTCTTT. Looking up the rest from reference TRBV5-6 and TRBJ1-1 gives the full variable domain: DAGVTQSPTHLIKTRGQQVTLRCSPKSGHDTVSWYQQALGQGPQFIFQYYEEEERQRGNFPDRFSGHQFPNYSSELNVNALLLGDSALYLCASSIWDRNTEAFFGQGTRLTVV.

V gene TRBV7-6 combines with J gene TRBJ2-1, with 7 bases lining up with TRBD2. CDR1 and CDR2 from the germline V gene are SGHVS and FNYEAQ. CDR3 length: 16 residues. V lost 3 bases and J lost 1; bases outside the gene matches: 6. The CDR3 bases are TGTGCCAGCAGCTTTTGGGGGGGAACTTCCTACAATGAGCAGTTCTTC. Its translation: CASSFWGGTSYNEQFF. Complete variable domain (other parts from reference TRBV7-6 and TRBJ2-1): GAGVSQSPRYKVTKRGQDVALRCDPISGHVSLYWYRQALGQGPEFLTYFNYEAQQDKSGLPNDRFSAERPEGSISTLTIQRTEQRDSAMYRCASSFWGGTSYNEQFFGPGTRLTVL.

There are a few counts of this clone. The rearrangement joins TRBV5-1 to TRBJ2-1; D is undetermined. The CDR3 contains 16 residues. The V end was cut by 0 bases, the J end by 0 bases, with 10 bases between. Looked up from germline, CDR1 is SGHRS and CDR2 is YFSETQ. This CDR3 is CASSLVRASSYNEQFF. CDR3 nucleotide sequence: TGCGCCAGCAGCTTGGTCAGAGCGTCCTCCTACAATGAGCAGTTCTTC.

V and J are TRBV7-2 and TRBJ1-2, with 7 bases lining up with TRBD1. V lost 1 base to trimming and J lost 6 bases; unmatched junction nucleotides: 14. The CDR3 has 17 amino acids. Germline V gene lookup returns CDR1 SGHTA and CDR2 FQGNSA. The DNA of the CDR3 is TGTGCCAGCAGCTTAGAGGTCAATCGAGACAGGGATGATGGCTACACCTTC. This sequence encodes CASSLEVNRDRDDGYTF.

This sequence joins TRBV6-5 and TRBJ2-7, with 11 bases that match TRBD2. This CDR3 is 15 amino acids long. Losses at the gene ends were 6 bases for V and 2 bases for J; bases not matched to a gene: 6. The germline V gene encodes CDR1 MNHEY and CDR2 SVGAGI. CDR3 DNA sequence: TGTGCCAGCAGACTGGGACTAGCGGCCACCTACGAGCAGTACTTC. Its protein product is CASRLGLAATYEQYF.

The chain combines TRBV30 with TRBJ2-6; D uncertain. The CDR3 sequence is 14 residues long. CDR1 and CDR2 (germline): GTSNPN, SVGIG (reference sequence). The V end lost 4 bases, the J end lost 0 bases, and 7 bases lay between the germline ends. The CDR3 coding sequence is TGTGCCTGGACGTTCCGCTCTGGGGCCAACGTCCTGACTTTC. Translated, it gives CAWTFRSGANVLTF.

This chain joins TRBV6-6 and TRBJ2-5; D remains unclear. Germline assignment: CDR1 MNHNY and CDR2 SVGAGI (reference sequence). V lost 6 bases to trimming and J lost 5 bases, with 10 bases between them. The CDR3 length is 12 residues. Here the CDR3 reads CASRPSAETQYF. The CDR3, as DNA: TGTGCCAGCAGACCGTCCGCGGAGACCCAGTACTTC.

This clone was recorded a few times. This sequence joins TRBV27 and TRBJ2-1, with a weak D call TRBD2 (6 bases). CDR3 length: 13 amino acids. V was pared by 8 bases and J by 8 bases, with 16 bases between. Germline V lookup: CDR1 MNHEY, CDR2 SMNVEV (reference sequence). The DNA for the CDR3 is TGTGCCAGCGGACGGGAGTCGGCATATGAGCAGTTCTTC. Translated, it gives CASGRESAYEQFF.

This clone was found once. The CDR3 DNA reads as TGTGCCAGCAGCTTCCCCGGAGCCCCTGACCACTCCTACAATGAGCAGTTCTTC. Residues: CASSFPGAPDHSYNEQFF. The chain employs TRBV7-9 and TRBJ2-1; D is unresolved. Trimming shortened V by 3 bases and J by 0 bases, and 18 bases separated the two germline ends. This CDR3 comprises 18 residues. Germline V lookup: CDR1 SEHNR, CDR2 FQNEAQ (reference sequence).

This chain connects TRBV28 to TRBJ2-1; D ambiguous. Trimming cost V 3 bases and J 8 bases, with 14 bases left between them. The CDR3 contains 14 residues. Germline CDR1 and CDR2: MDHEN and SYDVKM. In DNA form, the CDR3 reads TGTGCCAGCAGTTTCCTAGTGCAGCCCGATGAGCAGTTCTTC. As protein: CASSFLVQPDEQFF.